Each of the 25 T cell receptor beta chains below was sequenced from the same sample in a study of blood T cell repertoires in COVID-19. Measured with immunoSEQ multiplex PCR; TCRdb has only the in-frame clones, and not every one. The repertoire includes fewer than 85,000 clones, 70% to 90% of them detected once, and 5% to 5.5% sits in the top ten. Specimen: peripheral blood. The receptor set was obtained from a man in his 60s with acute or convalescent COVID-19.

V gene TRBV4-2 combines with J gene TRBJ1-1, with D tentatively TRBD1 (5 bases). V dropped 5 bases and J dropped 5 bases, with 15 bases sitting between them. The CDR3 is 14 amino acids. Germline loops: CDR1 LGHNA, CDR2 YNFKEQ. CDR3 nucleotides: TGTGCCAGCAGCTCGGGGGGATACGGGACTGAAGCTTTCTTT. It specifies CASSSGGYGTEAFF.

The V and J genes are TRBV7-2 and TRBJ1-2; 8 bases are a match to TRBD1. Germline CDR1 and CDR2: SGHTA and FQGNSA. V gave up 0 bases and J gave up 4 bases; unmatched junction bases: 4. The CDR3 consists of 15 residues. The CDR3: CASSLARGLGYGYTF. The CDR3 nucleotides are TGTGCCAGCAGCTTAGCCAGGGGGCTCGGCTATGGCTACACCTTC.

The chain uses TRBV4-1 and TRBJ1-2; 7 nucleotides line up with TRBD1. CDR3 length equals 14 residues. Germline loops: CDR1 MGHRA, CDR2 YSYEKL. The ends lost 4 bases at V and 2 bases at J; junction bases unmatched: 4. This CDR3 reads CASSRTGENYGYTF. CDR3 sequence (DNA): TGCGCCAGCAGCCGTACAGGGGAGAACTATGGCTACACCTTC.

This clone was counted a single time. The gene calls are TRBV21-1 and TRBJ1-4; the table gives TRBD1 as D, unverified against the DNA. TRBV21-1 is termed a pseudogene. CDR3 length equals 24 residues. CDR3 sequence: CASSKKRALWERGAGVTGLEKLFF. The CDR3 DNA is TGTGCCAGCAGCAAAAAACGCGCGCTCTGGGAAAGAGGAGCAGGGGTCACGGGTTTGGAAAAACTGTTTTTT.

The chain is built from TRBV7-2 and TRBJ2-1, with D possibly TRBD2 on 7 matching bases. Germline CDR1 and CDR2: SGHTA and FQGNSA. V lost 2 bases, J lost 4 bases, and 18 bases lay in between. This CDR3 is built from 17 residues. CDR3 protein: CASSLSGGGAPYNEQFF. CDR3 nucleotide sequence: TGTGCCAGCAGCTTATCGGGGGGCGGGGCACCTTACAATGAGCAGTTCTTC. The variable domain in full, with the rest retrieved from reference TRBV7-2 and TRBJ2-1, is GAGVSQSPSNKVTEKGKDVELRCDPISGHTALYWYRQSLGQGLEFLIYFQGNSAPDKSGLPSDRFSAERTGGSVSTLTIQRTQQEDSAVYLCASSLSGGGAPYNEQFFGPGTRLTVL.

The genes are TRBV4-3 and TRBJ1-3; weak D call: TRBD1 (6 bases). The CDR3 consists of 15 residues. Trimming stripped 3 bases from V and 2 bases from J, with 11 bases between. Germline V gene data show CDR1 as LGHNA and CDR2 as YSLEER. The CDR3 DNA follows: TGCGCCAGCAGCCACGGGGACACCCCTGGAAACACCATATATTTT. It translates to CASSHGDTPGNTIYF.

The V and J genes are TRBV13 and TRBJ2-2; possible D gene TRBD2, 6 bases. The length of the CDR3 is 16 residues. V was clipped by 4 bases and J by 3 bases, with 15 bases between them. Germline CDR1 is PRHDT and CDR2 is FYEKMQ (reference sequence). The CDR3, as DNA: TGTGCCAGCAGCTCCCTTAGTTTAGCGGACACCGGGGAGCTGTTTTTT. This translates into CASSSLSLADTGELFF. The entire variable domain, with the rest obtained from reference TRBV13 and TRBJ2-2, is as follows: AAGVIQSPRHLIKEKRETATLKCYPIPRHDTVYWYQQGPGQDPQFLISFYEKMQSDKGSIPDRFSAQQFSDYHSELNMSSLELGDSALYFCASSSLSLADTGELFFGEGSRLTVL.

The rearrangement joins TRBV5-4 to TRBJ2-7, with TRBD1 matching over 10 bases. The ends lost 3 bases at V and 6 bases at J; junction bases unmatched: 3. In germline, CDR1 is SGHNT, CDR2 YYREEE (reference sequence). The CDR3 contains 13 residues. The CDR3 bases are TGTGCCAGCAGCTGGGACAGGGGTGGCGAGCAGTACTTC. Its protein is CASSWDRGGEQYF.

J is TRBJ2-2 and V is TRBV5-1; unclear D gene. The germline V and J ends were trimmed by 0 bases and 7 bases, with 4 bases remaining between them. The CDR3 loop spans 12 amino acids. Germline CDR1 SGHRS, CDR2 YFSETQ. DNA for the CDR3: TGCGCCAGCAGCTTGGAGCACGGGGAGCTGTTTTTT. Its translation: CASSLEHGELFF.

This clone has more than one count but fewer than ten. This rearrangement joins TRBV3-1 (or the pseudogene TRBV3-2) to TRBJ1-2, with 9 nucleotides matching TRBD1. Per the germline V gene, CDR1 is LGHDT and CDR2 is YNNKEL (reference sequence). This CDR3 region has 15 residues. V was pared by 1 base and J by 5 bases, with 5 bases of the junction left unmatched. DNA of the CDR3: TGTGCCAGCAGCCAAGTTGGACAGGGGATGTATGGCTACACCTTC. Protein sequence: CASSQVGQGMYGYTF.

This sequence joins TRBV10-3 and TRBJ2-1; 10 nucleotides match TRBD2. Per the germline V gene, CDR1 is ENHRY and CDR2 is SYGVKD. The CDR3 is 14 amino acids. The V and J ends lost 8 bases and 7 bases, in that order; junction bases with no gene match: 8. CDR3 amino acids: CAIGERGGVNEQFF. CDR3 coding DNA: TGTGCCATCGGCGAGCGGGGGGGCGTAAATGAGCAGTTCTTC.

The table lists this clone with a count of one. This chain uses TRBV9 with TRBJ1-3; D is unresolved. V was cut by 2 bases and J by 2 bases, with 11 bases left in between. Germline CDR1 reads SGDLS; CDR2 reads YYNGEE. The CDR3 covers 15 residues. The CDR3 reads CASSVTGFAGNTIYF. Written as DNA, the CDR3 is TGTGCCAGCAGCGTCACCGGGTTCGCTGGAAACACCATATATTTT. Based on the CDR3 plus reference TRBV9 and TRBJ1-3, the full variable domain is DSGVTQTPKHLITATGQRVTLRCSPRSGDLSVYWYQQSLDQGLQFLIQYYNGEERAKGNILERFSAQQFPDLHSELNLSSLELGDSALYFCASSVTGFAGNTIYFGEGSWLTVV.

This clone was seen a single time. The rearrangement joins TRBV18 to TRBJ1-1; D gene ambiguous. There are 13 residues in the CDR3. CDR1 is KGHSH and CDR2 is LQKENI in the germline V gene. V was pared by 5 bases and J by 2 bases, with 9 bases between. CDR3 nucleotide sequence: TGTGCCAGCTCAGGGCAGACAAACACTGAAGCTTTCTTT. Protein sequence: CASSGQTNTEAFF.

The chain uses TRBV5-1 and TRBJ2-3, with a tentative D call TRBD1 (5 bases). CDR3 length: 15 residues. Germline V gene data show CDR1 as SGHRS and CDR2 as YFSETQ. V was cut by 0 bases and J by 6 bases, with 14 bases left in between. The CDR3 loop is CASSLGGRVGDTQYF. In DNA, the CDR3 is TGCGCCAGCAGCTTGGGGGGCCGGGTCGGTGATACGCAGTATTTT.

The chain uses TRBV19 and TRBJ2-1; 11 bases fit TRBD1. Germline V gene data show CDR1 as LNHDA and CDR2 as SQIVND (reference sequence). V lost 6 bases, J lost 8 bases, and 12 bases stayed unmatched. This CDR3 region has 16 residues. CDR3 region: CASRPGRTGGFDEQFF. CDR3 DNA: TGTGCCAGTAGGCCCGGTCGGACAGGGGGCTTCGATGAGCAGTTCTTC. Drawing the rest from reference TRBV19 and TRBJ2-1, the complete variable domain is DGGITQSPKYLFRKEGQNVTLSCEQNLNHDAMYWYRQDPGQGLRLIYYSQIVNDFQKGDIAEGYSVSREKKESFPLTVTSAQKNPTAFYLCASRPGRTGGFDEQFFGPGTRLTVL.

This clone is a singleton in its sample. The chain carries TRBV30 and TRBJ1-4; D possibly corresponds to TRBD1 (6 bases). The V end was cut by 8 bases, the J end by 5 bases, with 9 bases between. The germline V gene encodes CDR1 GTSNPN and CDR2 SVGIG (reference sequence). The CDR3 runs 11 residues. As DNA, the CDR3 is TGTGCCCGGGACATCAATGAAAAACTGTTTTTT. It specifies CARDINEKLFF.

This chain links TRBV20-1 with TRBJ1-2; no firm D call. There are 10 residues in the CDR3. Germline V CDR1 and CDR2: DFQATT, SNEGSKA (reference sequence). Trimming took off 1 base at V and 8 bases at J, with 5 bases between the two ends. For the CDR3, the DNA is TGCAGTGCTAGAGCTGGCGGCTACACCTTC. This sequence encodes CSARAGGYTF.

The chain uses TRBV7-2 and TRBJ2-1; D may be TRBD2 (8 bases). V shed 11 bases and J shed 4 bases, with 18 bases lying between them. This CDR3 spans 14 amino acids. Germline V CDR1 and CDR2: SGHTA, FQGNSA. The CDR3 DNA reads as TGTGCCTCCGGGGGGGACAGCTTTTACAATGAGCAGTTCTTC. Protein sequence: CASGGDSFYNEQFF.

This rearrangement joins TRBV6-1 to TRBJ2-7, with 9 bases fitting TRBD1. V lost 2 bases, J lost 7 bases, and 9 bases stayed unmatched. Germline loops: CDR1 MNHNS, CDR2 SASEGT. The CDR3 has 15 residues. The CDR3: CASSELSDRGMEQYF. In nucleotides, the CDR3 is TGTGCCAGCAGTGAACTGTCGGACAGGGGTATGGAGCAGTACTTC.

The CDR3 DNA reads TGTGCCAGCGGGAGGAGGGAGCAGTACTTC. This codes for CASGRREQYF. The chain recombines TRBV5-5 with TRBJ2-7; D may be TRBD2 (6 bases). The CDR3 length is 10 residues. The germline CDR1 and CDR2 sequences are SGHKS and YYEKEE (reference sequence). V lost 7 bases and J lost 7, with 9 bases in between. Combining the CDR3 with reference TRBV5-5 and TRBJ2-7 gives the whole variable domain DAGVTQSPTHLIKTRGQQVTLRCSPISGHKSVSWYQQVLGQGPQFIFQYYEKEERGRGNFPDRFSARQFPNYSSELNVNALLLGDSALYLCASGRREQYFGPGTRLTVT.

This clone was recorded only once. This chain connects TRBV18 to TRBJ1-1; no clear D gene. The CDR3 length is 16 residues. From germline, CDR1 is KGHSH and CDR2 LQKENI. The V and J ends lost 0 bases and 5 bases respectively, with 16 bases between them. CDR3 sequence (DNA): TGTGCCAGCTCACCACCGTCCCGGGGAGTTTATACTGAAGCTTTCTTT. Encoded protein: CASSPPSRGVYTEAFF.

The chain has TRBV4-3 and TRBJ1-5; no clear D. V lost 0 bases and J lost 5, with 14 bases in between. This CDR3 region has 16 residues. CDR1 and CDR2 from the germline V gene are LGHNA and YSLEER. The CDR3 DNA follows: TGCGCCAGCAGCCAAGATAGGGCGGGGTCCGATCAGCCCCAGCATTTT. It yields the protein CASSQDRAGSDQPQHF.

The rearrangement links TRBV10-3 to TRBJ1-2; D remains unclear. Trimming pared 3 bases from V and 6 bases from J, leaving 8 bases between. The CDR3 has 12 amino acids. Per germline, CDR1 ENHRY and CDR2 SYGVKD. The CDR3 sequence: CAISDNSHGYTF. As DNA, the CDR3 is TGTGCCATCAGTGACAACAGCCATGGCTACACCTTC.

The J gene is TRBJ1-2, the V gene TRBV30; 8 bases line up with TRBD1. The CDR3 totals 13 residues. Germline assignment: CDR1 GTSNPN and CDR2 SVGIG (reference sequence). V lost 4 bases, J lost 4 bases, and 5 bases stayed unmatched. The CDR3 sequence: CAWNSGGPYGYTF. CDR3 sequence (DNA): TGTGCCTGGAACTCAGGGGGCCCCTATGGCTACACCTTC.

The chain links TRBV19 to TRBJ1-1; 7 bases match TRBD1. The V and J ends lost 5 bases and 6 bases, in that order; junction bases with no gene match: 9. Germline V lookup: CDR1 LNHDA, CDR2 SQIVND (reference sequence). The CDR3 contains 14 residues. The CDR3 region is CASSQLGGAAEAFF. For the CDR3, the DNA is TGTGCCAGTAGTCAACTAGGGGGCGCGGCTGAAGCTTTCTTT.